This T cell receptor (beta chain) derives from a study of cytomegalovirus exposure and HLA in healthy donors. Primers: 60 Vbeta forward and 13 Jbeta reverse. TCRdb keeps only in-frame clones here, not all; method: immunoSEQ multiplex PCR. Of over 150,000 clones listed, 79% were seen once; the top ten hold 2.1%. The germline V gene encodes CDR1 SGHDT and CDR2 YYEEEE. The V segment lost 0 bases and the J segment 11 bases; nucleotides outside the gene matches: 7. CDR3 size: 13 residues. This TCR was recovered from a man between 40 and 49 years old in good health and CMV-seronegative. This rearrangement joins TRBV5-6 to TRBJ2-5; 7 nucleotides line up with TRBD2. Material: PBMCs. The CDR3 DNA sequence: TGTGCCAGCAGCTTGGTTGGGGCGCGGGAGCAGTACTTC. Its translation: CASSLVGAREQYF.